These 12 T cell receptor beta chains were sequenced from one sample in a study of shared clonotypes between healthy human individuals. Method: immunoSEQ multiplex PCR; TCRdb's copy keeps in-frame clones and lacks some. The sample lists roughly 2.2 million clones; around 90% were seen once. The sequenced sample consisted of naive CD4+ T cells from PBMCs. Documented subset: CD45RA+ positively selected. These receptor sequences come from a man between 18 and 35 years old in good health. Some clones in this sample may be carry-over from other donors' samples.

This chain uses TRBV7-6 with TRBJ2-3; D is uncertain. Germline V gene lookup returns CDR1 SGHVS and CDR2 FNYEAQ. The V end lost 1 base, the J end lost 6 bases, and 8 bases lay between the germline ends. The CDR3 loop spans 13 amino acids. The CDR3 reads CASSLGVRDTQYF. The CDR3 bases are TGTGCCAGCAGCTTAGGGGTGAGGGATACGCAGTATTTT.

This chain connects TRBV5-6 to TRBJ2-3; TRBD2 might be the D (5 bases). Trimming removed 3 bases at V and 2 bases at J, with 16 bases between. CDR1 is SGHDT, CDR2 YYEEEE, per germline. This CDR3 region has 16 residues. The CDR3 spells CASSSSSYPLTDTQYF. CDR3 in DNA: TGTGCCAGCAGCTCGTCTAGCTACCCCCTCACAGATACGCAGTATTTT.

V is TRBV5-4 and J is TRBJ2-7; 8 nucleotides line up with TRBD2. J lost 0 bases, V lost 2 bases, and 10 bases had no gene match. Germline V lookup: CDR1 SGHNT, CDR2 YYREEE (reference sequence). This CDR3 region has 17 residues. The CDR3, as DNA: TGTGCCAGCAGCTTAGCGGGAGTGGGGGCCCTCTCCTACGAGCAGTACTTC. Translated, it gives CASSLAGVGALSYEQYF.

V and J are TRBV7-9 and TRBJ2-1; D is unresolved. The CDR3 totals 15 residues. The germline gives CDR1 SEHNR, CDR2 FQNEAQ (reference sequence). Between the trimmed V and J ends, which lost 1 base and 4 bases, there was a span of 11 bases. CDR3 residues: CASSLDRTQYNEQFF. The CDR3 DNA reads TGTGCCAGCAGCTTAGATAGGACCCAATACAATGAGCAGTTCTTC.

This sequence joins TRBV5-4 and TRBJ2-3; no clear D gene. The CDR3 loop spans 16 amino acids. The germline V and J ends were trimmed by 1 base and 1 base, with 13 bases remaining between them. Germline CDR1 reads SGHNT; CDR2 reads YYREEE (reference sequence). The CDR3 sequence is CASSLLIGEGTDTQYF. CDR3 bases: TGTGCCAGCAGCTTGTTGATCGGCGAGGGCACAGATACGCAGTATTTT.

V and J are TRBV7-2 and TRBJ2-1, with TRBD1 matching over 9 bases. Looked up from germline, CDR1 is SGHTA and CDR2 is FQGNSA. The CDR3 spans 13 residues. The ends lost 5 bases at V and 12 bases at J; junction bases unmatched: 8. The CDR3 DNA is TGTGCCAGCAGCATAGGACAGGGGCGAGGGCAGTTCTTC. This codes for CASSIGQGRGQFF.

The chain has TRBV6-1 and TRBJ2-4; TRBD2 matches at 8 bases. Germline V gene sequence: CDR1 MNHNS, CDR2 SASEGT. The CDR3 is 19 amino acids. V lost 4 bases, J lost 3 bases, and 17 bases stayed unmatched. The CDR3 DNA follows: TGTGCCAGCAGTGGGGGAAGGGCCGGGAGGGCCTTTGGCAAAAACATTCAGTACTTC. As protein: CASSGGRAGRAFGKNIQYF.

The chain couples TRBV9 to TRBJ2-5, with no clear D. CDR3 length: 15 residues. Per the germline V gene, CDR1 is SGDLS and CDR2 is YYNGEE. V lost 0 bases and J lost 2, with 11 bases in between. The CDR3 here is CASSVGPSPQETQYF. The DNA for the CDR3 is TGTGCCAGCAGCGTAGGACCATCCCCACAAGAGACCCAGTACTTC.

The chain employs TRBV5-4 and TRBJ1-1, with 9 positions matching TRBD1. Germline assignment: CDR1 SGHNT and CDR2 YYREEE (reference sequence). The junction had 16 bases not matched to a gene; V was cut back by 3 bases and J by 10 bases. The CDR3 has 16 amino acids. CDR3 nucleotide sequence: TGTGCCAGCAGCTATAGGACAGGGGAAGACCGGGCTGCAGCTTTCTTT. Amino acid sequence: CASSYRTGEDRAAAFF.

V gene TRBV29-1 combines with J gene TRBJ1-1; TRBD1 is a possible D gene (6 bases). CDR1 is SQVTM and CDR2 is ANQGSEA in the germline V gene. V lost 4 bases and J lost 0, with 12 bases in between. The CDR3 contains 14 residues. The CDR3 nucleotides read TGCAGCGTTGCCGGGACATACATGAACACTGAAGCTTTCTTT. Its protein product is CSVAGTYMNTEAFF.

The chain carries TRBV7-9 and TRBJ2-1; TRBD2 aligns across 13 bases. Germline V gene data show CDR1 as SEHNR and CDR2 as FQNEAQ (reference sequence). This CDR3 comprises 17 residues. Unmatched junction bases numbered 5, after V lost 2 bases and J lost 4 bases. The CDR3 DNA reads as TGTGCCAGCAGCTTAACTAGGACTAGCGGGAGTTACAATGAGCAGTTCTTC. It specifies CASSLTRTSGSYNEQFF.

The J gene is TRBJ2-2, the V gene TRBV5-6, with 11 bases that match TRBD2. Germline CDR1 reads SGHDT; CDR2 reads YYEEEE. This CDR3 is 18 amino acids long. The ends lost 1 base at V and 4 bases at J; junction bases unmatched: 9. CDR3 nucleotide sequence: TGTGCCAGCAGCTTGTTCCGACTAGCGGGAACGGGCACCGGGGAGCTGTTTTTT. The encoded protein is CASSLFRLAGTGTGELFF.